The entry below gives a single T cell receptor beta chain sequence along with its context. Its target is not known. The source of the sample is a study of T cell responses to AZD1222 COVID-19 vaccine. General observations from the study: Of the AZD1222 recipients, only five to seven were seropositive at baseline. Clonal diversity was possibly underestimated, and the donors were mostly white British, with more females.

The germline CDR1 and CDR2 sequences are SEHNR and FQNEAQ (reference sequence). The CDR3 contains 12 residues. Between the trimmed V and J ends, which lost 2 bases and 5 bases, there was a span of 7 bases. Assay: immunoSEQ multiplex PCR; the TCRdb copy retains only in-frame clones and omits some. The data contain about 99,000 clones, approximately 90% of them singletons. Source: peripheral blood, taken on day 0 of AZD1222 vaccination. The chain recombines TRBV7-9 with TRBJ2-7; D not certain. The receptor was derived from an adult in good health. The CDR3 DNA reads as TGTGCCAGCAGCTTACCTATGGACGAGCAGTACTTC. Its protein is CASSLPMDEQYF.